The rows below give T cell receptor beta chains drawn from one sample of a study of regulatory T cells in long-lasting Graves disease. TCRdb re-called the multiplex PCR reads with MiXCR, one entry per CDR3 protein. Seen here are 600,000 to 650,000 distinct CDR3 sequences, 16% observed once, and the top ten hold 15% to 20%. The sample was also reused in another study, on T cells in Graves' hyperthyroidism and ophthalmopathy.

The material was peripheral blood mononuclear cells (PBMCs), obtained at new diagnosis, from a patient treated with antithyroid drugs. The receptors originated from a woman in her thirties with Graves disease. Both conserved end residues are part of each CDR3. The D gene is left open where the match is weak. Clone size is not always given. Where it is, it says once, few, many or a class for expanded clones.

TRBV15	many	-	TRBJ2-1	CATSRERGYNEQFF	TGTGCCACCAGCAGAGAACGCGGATACAATGAGCAGTTCTTC
TRBV28	many	TRBD1	TRBJ2-3	CASLSTGEADTQYF	TGTGCCAGCCTATCGACAGGGGAAGCAGATACGCAGTATTTT
TRBV12-3/TRBV12-4	many	TRBD2	TRBJ2-1	CASSQSGRGANEQFF	TGTGCCAGCAGCCAAAGCGGGAGGGGGGCCAATGAGCAGTTCTTC
TRBV6-2/TRBV6-3	many	TRBD2	TRBJ2-7	CASSESAGGAYEQYF	TGTGCCAGCAGTGAAAGTGCGGGAGGGGCCTACGAGCAGTACTTC
TRBV5-1	-	TRBD1	TRBJ2-1	CASSSGQTTRDNEQFF	TGCGCCAGCAGCTCGGGACAGACCACTAGGGACAATGAGCAGTTCTTC
TRBV28	many	TRBD2	TRBJ2-7	CASKVMGLAFNEQYF	TGTGCCAGCAAAGTTATGGGACTAGCGTTCAACGAGCAGTACTTC
TRBV10-3	few	-	TRBJ1-2	CAISEKTNYGYTF	TGTGCCATCAGTGAGAAGACTAACTATGGCTACACCTTC
TRBV6-4	few	-	TRBJ2-2	CASSDSTANTGELFF	TGTGCCAGCAGTGACTCAACAGCGAACACCGGGGAGCTGTTTTTT
TRBV30	few	-	TRBJ1-5	CAWSEGTNQPQHF	TGTGCCTGGAGTGAGGGGACCAATCAGCCCCAGCATTTT
TRBV6-2/TRBV6-3	few	-	TRBJ2-3	CASLSAGLGTDTQYF	TGTGCCAGTCTTTCAGCGGGTTTGGGCACAGATACGCAGTATTTT
TRBV7-9	-	TRBD2	TRBJ2-1	CASSLFGGSSVNEQFF	TGTGCCAGCAGCTTATTCGGCGGGAGTTCTGTGAATGAGCAGTTCTTC
TRBV9	-	-	TRBJ2-1	CASSSVEPGEQFF	TGTGCCAGCAGCTCGGTCGAGCCGGGTGAGCAGTTCTTC
TRBV3-1	many	-	TRBJ2-7	CASSPLGGDEQYF	TGTGCCAGCAGCCCCTTGGGGGGCGACGAGCAGTACTTC
TRBV5-1	few	-	TRBJ2-5	CASGETSLTETQYF	TGCGCCAGCGGGGAGACTTCACTAACAGAGACCCAGTACTTC
TRBV30	few	-	TRBJ2-6	CAWRTPGANVLTF	TGTGCCTGGAGGACCCCTGGGGCCAACGTCCTGACTTTC
TRBV7-6	-	-	TRBJ2-2	CASSLYRAPLTGELFF	TGTGCCAGCAGCTTATACAGGGCCCCCCTAACCGGGGAGCTGTTTTTT
TRBV11-1	-	-	TRBJ2-7	CASSFKGTLYEQYF	TGTGCCAGCAGCTTTAAGGGGACCCTCTACGAGCAGTACTTC
TRBV5-1	few	TRBD1	TRBJ1-1	CASSLGTGGRAEAFF	TGCGCCAGCAGCTTGGGGACAGGCGGCAGGGCTGAAGCTTTCTTT
TRBV25-1	many	-	TRBJ1-1	CASSVPARDGEAFF	TGTGCCAGCAGTGTCCCCGCCCGGGACGGTGAAGCTTTCTTT
TRBV30	many	-	TRBJ1-5	CAWSVGNQPQHF	TGTGCCTGGAGTGTTGGGAATCAGCCCCAGCATTTT
TRBV7-3	many	TRBD1	TRBJ2-7	CASSKDRGGTYEQYF	TGTGCCAGCAGCAAAGACAGGGGGGGGACCTACGAGCAGTACTTC
TRBV2	few	TRBD2	TRBJ2-7	CASSERGSVGSGRPEQYF	TGTGCCAGCAGTGAACGTGGTTCCGTTGGTAGCGGGAGGCCCGAGCAGTACTTC
TRBV2	many	-	TRBJ1-1	CASSTGMNTEAFF	TGTGCCAGCAGTACAGGGATGAACACTGAAGCTTTCTTT
TRBV27	-	-	TRBJ1-5	CARSFGGGNQPQHF	TGTGCCCGCAGTTTTGGTGGAGGCAATCAGCCCCAGCATTTT
TRBV3-1	-	TRBD1	TRBJ2-5	CASSGLLRQGEGETQYF	TGTGCCAGCAGCGGACTCCTCCGACAGGGGGAGGGAGAGACCCAGTACTTC
TRBV2	many	-	TRBJ1-5	CASSGGSGGLYSNQPQHF	TGTGCCAGCAGTGGGGGCAGCGGCGGACTCTATAGCAATCAGCCCCAGCATTTT
TRBV18	few	-	TRBJ1-4	CASSPNMDNEKLFF	TGTGCCAGCTCACCTAATATGGACAATGAAAAACTGTTTTTT
TRBV19	-	TRBD1	TRBJ1-1	CASSTDRAGTEAFF	TGTGCCAGTAGTACGGACAGGGCTGGCACTGAAGCTTTCTTT
TRBV19	few	-	TRBJ2-2	CASTKGQPPTGELFF	TGTGCCAGTACGAAGGGGCAGCCACCAACCGGGGAGCTGTTTTTT
TRBV13	-	-	TRBJ2-3	CVSSLGGLSTDTQYF	TGTGTCAGCAGCCTTGGGGGGCTTTCCACAGATACGCAGTATTTT
TRBV7-8	many	-	TRBJ2-7	CASSPRRVAWDEQYF	TGTGCCAGCAGTCCTAGGCGGGTAGCTTGGGACGAGCAGTACTTC
TRBV7-3	-	TRBD2	TRBJ2-5	CASSSGLASETQYF	TGTGCCAGCAGCTCGGGACTAGCGAGCGAGACCCAGTACTTC
TRBV15	many	-	TRBJ1-3	CATSRDLGAKGNTIYF	TGTGCCACCAGCAGAGATCTGGGGGCAAAGGGAAACACCATATATTTT
TRBV7-3	many	TRBD2	TRBJ2-5	CASSPSGRPEETQYF	TGTGCCAGCAGCCCTAGCGGACGACCGGAAGAGACCCAGTACTTC
TRBV5-1	few	-	TRBJ2-1	CASSLLPASREQFF	TGCGCCAGCAGCTTATTACCTGCCTCACGGGAGCAGTTCTTC
TRBV11-2	many	-	TRBJ1-2	CASSLEGFSGDYTF	TGTGCCAGCAGCTTAGAGGGTTTTTCCGGTGACTACACCTTC
TRBV7-9	many	-	TRBJ1-4	CASSTPGPRLEKLFF	TGTGCCAGCAGCACGCCGGGGCCGCGGCTGGAAAAACTGTTTTTT
TRBV20-1	many	-	TRBJ1-3	CSAMRGTGNTIYF	TGCAGTGCTATGAGGGGCACTGGAAACACCATATATTTT
TRBV27	few	-	TRBJ2-7	CASSPFREYEQYF	TGTGCCAGCAGTCCTTTCAGAGAGTACGAGCAGTACTTC
TRBV20-1	few	TRBD1	TRBJ1-4	CSAGKGQFFEKLFF	TGCAGTGCTGGAAAGGGACAGTTCTTTGAAAAACTGTTTTTT
TRBV5-5	-	-	TRBJ1-4	CASSLVASGPFYENLFF	TGTGCCAGCAGCTTGGTAGCCAGTGGACCCTTCTATGAAAATCTGTTTTTT
TRBV30	-	-	TRBJ2-5	CAWSWSFEETQYF	TGTGCCTGGAGTTGGTCCTTCGAAGAGACCCAGTACTTC
TRBV28	many	TRBD1	TRBJ1-1	CASSLWDRAEAFF	TGTGCCAGCAGTTTATGGGACAGGGCAGAAGCTTTCTTT
TRBV30	many	TRBD1	TRBJ1-1	CAWSPGTGGATFPEAFF	TGTGCCTGGAGTCCGGGGACAGGGGGCGCGACCTTTCCTGAAGCTTTCTTT
TRBV19	-	TRBD1	TRBJ2-2	CTSSTGQGYSGELFF	TGTACCAGTAGTACGGGACAGGGCTATTCCGGGGAGCTGTTTTTT